The sample holds a few counts of the clone carrying this TCR beta chain. Other nucleotide sequences from this sample produce the same CDR3. This entry belongs to a study of T cell responses to AZD1222 COVID-19 vaccine. With 5 bases removed from V and 1 base from J, the gap between germline ends came to 14 bases. This CDR3 comprises 15 residues. Germline V gene sequence: CDR1 MNHNY, CDR2 SVGAGI (reference sequence). The table came from immunoSEQ multiplex PCR; TCRdb's copy has only in-frame clones and leaves some out. Among some 120,000 clones listed, 88% were seen once. The chain uses TRBV6-6 and TRBJ1-1, with D tentatively TRBD1 (6 bases). Sequences were derived from peripheral blood, sampled on day 0 of AZD1222 vaccination. This clonotype originated in an adult in good health. CDR3 loop: CASSGRTGANTEAFF. The CDR3 DNA is TGTGCCAGCAGTGGACGGACGGGGGCGAACACTGAAGCTTTCTTT.